The 26 T cell receptor beta chains in this list originate from one sample, sequenced in a study of blood T cell repertoires in COVID-19. Data came from immunoSEQ multiplex PCR; TCRdb stores just in-frame clones and leaves some out. The data hold about 100,000 clones, with about 80% observed a single time. Sequenced input: peripheral blood. The receptors were gathered from a man aged 65-85 years with active or convalescent COVID-19.

For the CDR3, the DNA is TGTGCCACTTCGTTACCGGGACAGGGGGCTTACGAGCAGTACTTC. Translated: CATSLPGQGAYEQYF. The rearrangement joins TRBV15 to TRBJ2-7, with TRBD1 matching over 12 bases. V trimming: 9 bases; J trimming: 4 bases; junction bases outside the gene matches: 10. CDR3 length equals 15 residues. The germline gives CDR1 LNHNV, CDR2 YYDKDF (reference sequence).

The rearrangement links TRBV5-1 to TRBJ1-2; no clear D gene. The V end lost 4 bases, the J end lost 3 bases, and 13 bases lay between the germline ends. This CDR3 contains 14 residues. Germline lookup yields CDR1 SGHRS and CDR2 YFSETQ. Here the CDR3 reads CASSEWALDYGYTF. CDR3 bases: TGCGCCAGCAGCGAGTGGGCCCTTGACTATGGCTACACCTTC.

The V gene is TRBV19, the J gene TRBJ2-5; maybe TRBD2 (5 bases). Germline values: CDR1 LNHDA, CDR2 SQIVND (reference sequence). Trimming shortened V by 6 bases and J by 1 base, and 12 bases separated the two germline ends. The CDR3 is 14 residues long. This chain's CDR3 is CASRPGLFQETQYF. The CDR3 DNA reads TGTGCCAGTAGACCCGGACTGTTCCAAGAGACCCAGTACTTC.

The chain uses TRBV28 and TRBJ2-2; tentatively, D is TRBD1 (5 bases). V was clipped by 3 bases and J by 4 bases, with 12 bases between them. The CDR3 has 15 residues. Germline V lookup: CDR1 MDHEN, CDR2 SYDVKM. CDR3 nucleotides: TGTGCCAGCAGTTTGGGGCGGCCTATCACCGGGGAGCTGTTTTTT. Translating it yields CASSLGRPITGELFF.

V usage is TRBV28 and J usage is TRBJ1-5; D is ambiguous. The germline CDR1 and CDR2 sequences are MDHEN and SYDVKM. V lost 6 bases and J lost 6, with 15 bases in between. The CDR3 is 14 amino acids. CDR3 protein: CASSPPQTFQPQHF. CDR3 sequence (DNA): TGTGCCAGCAGCCCCCCGCAAACATTTCAGCCCCAGCATTTT.

This chain links TRBV7-8 with TRBJ2-3; the match to TRBD2 covers 15 bases. CDR1 SGHVS and CDR2 FQNEAQ come from the germline V gene. There are 19 residues in the CDR3. J gave up 1 base and V 5 bases, and 10 bases lay outside the gene matches. CDR3 DNA sequence: TGTGCCAGCAGCACTATCCCGGGACTAGCGGGAGGAGGCACAGATACGCAGTATTTT. Translated: CASSTIPGLAGGGTDTQYF.

CDR3 protein: CASSLAWTSQETQYF. The DNA for the CDR3 is TGTGCCAGCAGCTTAGCTTGGACATCCCAAGAGACCCAGTACTTC. The V gene is TRBV7-2, the J gene TRBJ2-5; possibly TRBD1 for D (5 bases). The CDR3 has 15 amino acids. The germline V gene encodes CDR1 SGHTA and CDR2 FQGNSA. V was shortened by 0 bases and J by 1 base, with 9 bases between the two germline ends.

This clone showed up just a few times. The chain couples TRBV2 to TRBJ1-2; a weak D match, TRBD1 (6 bases). Per the germline V gene, CDR1 is SNHLY and CDR2 is FYNNEI. The CDR3 is 14 amino acids. V lost 4 bases and J 8 bases, leaving 17 bases between the germline ends. CDR3 bases: TGTGCCAGCAGTGTAGGACAGCCCCCTTGGGGCTACACCTTC. Translation gives CASSVGQPPWGYTF.

This clone was counted many times. The V call is TRBV19, the J call TRBJ1-1; 7 bases fit TRBD1. Germline V lookup: CDR1 LNHDA, CDR2 SQIVND (reference sequence). After removal of 6 bases from V and 1 base from J, the junction contained 8 bases not matched to a gene. CDR3 length: 15 residues. CDR3 DNA: TGTGCCAGTAGCCGCTTCGGACAGGCGAACACTGAAGCTTTCTTT. Protein sequence: CASSRFGQANTEAFF.

The gene calls are TRBV25-1 and TRBJ2-3; D is unresolved. This CDR3 contains 15 residues. Per the germline V gene, CDR1 is MGHDK and CDR2 is SYGVNS. V lost 4 bases to trimming and J lost 0 bases, with 11 bases between them. The DNA of the CDR3 is TGTGCCAGCAGTGCCAGACTTTCTAGCACAGATACGCAGTATTTT. It is translated as CASSARLSSTDTQYF.

This sequence joins TRBV5-8 and TRBJ2-2, with D perhaps TRBD1 (5 bases). The CDR3 is 16 residues long. Germline CDR1 reads SGHTS; CDR2 reads YDEGEE. V lost 0 bases, J lost 2 bases, and 11 bases lay in between. CDR3 sequence (DNA): TGTGCCAGCAGCTTGGGTTCAGGGCCTAACACCGGGGAGCTGTTTTTT. Translation gives CASSLGSGPNTGELFF. The full variable domain, with the rest looked up from reference TRBV5-8 and TRBJ2-2, is EAGVTQSPTHLIKTRGQQATLRCSPISGHTSVYWYQQALGLGLQFLLWYDEGEERNRGNFPPRFSGRQFPNYSSELNVNALELEDSALYLCASSLGSGPNTGELFFGEGSRLTVL.

The genes are TRBV6-4 and TRBJ2-6; no clear D gene. V lost 8 bases and J lost 0, with 11 bases in between. Germline values: CDR1 MRHNA, CDR2 SNTAGT. The CDR3 contains 15 residues. CDR3 coding DNA: TGTGCCAGCTCCCCCCGAGGCTCTGGGGCCAACGTCCTGACTTTC. Translating gives CASSPRGSGANVLTF.

This chain links TRBV7-2 with TRBJ2-2, with 8 bases that match TRBD1. V lost 2 bases to trimming and J lost 0 bases; unmatched junction nucleotides: 5. CDR1 is SGHTA and CDR2 is FQGNSA in the germline V gene. CDR3 length equals 17 residues. As DNA, the CDR3 is TGTGCCAGCAGCTTAAAAGGACAGGGTACGAACACCGGGGAGCTGTTTTTT. Its protein product is CASSLKGQGTNTGELFF.

The chain couples TRBV4-3 to TRBJ1-6, with D unclear. Germline CDR1 and CDR2: LGHNA and YSLEER. This CDR3 is built from 13 residues. V lost 0 bases and J 7 bases, leaving 4 bases between the germline ends. The CDR3 reads CASSQERNSPLHF. In nucleotides, the CDR3 is TGCGCCAGCAGCCAAGAGCGGAATTCACCCCTCCACTTT.

The chain links TRBV20-1 to TRBJ2-7; possible D gene TRBD2, 5 bases. CDR1 is DFQATT and CDR2 is SNEGSKA in the germline V gene (reference sequence). Trimming cost V 3 bases and J 2 bases, with 17 bases left between them. The CDR3 is 15 amino acids. CDR3 region: CSASLASLSPYEQYF. The CDR3 DNA follows: TGCAGTGCTAGTCTAGCATCGCTTTCCCCCTACGAGCAGTACTTC.

This chain links TRBV10-3 with TRBJ2-7; D is perhaps TRBD1 (5 bases). The CDR3 sequence is 15 residues long. The V gene's germline CDR1 is ENHRY and CDR2 SYGVKD. V was pared by 3 bases and J by 0 bases, with 12 bases between. Here the CDR3 DNA reads TGTGCCATCAGTGACCGGAGCAGGGACTCCTACGAGCAGTACTTC. It encodes CAISDRSRDSYEQYF.

This sequence joins TRBV4-1 and TRBJ1-1; 10 positions agree with TRBD1. CDR1 and CDR2 from the germline V gene are MGHRA and YSYEKL. J gave up 0 bases and V 0 bases, and 7 bases lay outside the gene matches. The CDR3 covers 18 residues. In nucleotides, the CDR3 is TGCGCCAGCAGCCAAGATCTTGGACAGGGGGGGATGAACACTGAAGCTTTCTTT. Amino acid sequence: CASSQDLGQGGMNTEAFF.

The chain uses TRBV14 and TRBJ1-6; 10 nucleotides agree with TRBD1. The V gene's germline CDR1 is SGHDN and CDR2 FVKESK. The CDR3 is 16 residues long. Losses at the gene ends were 2 bases for V and 9 bases for J; bases not matched to a gene: 7. The CDR3 DNA sequence: TGTGCCAGCAGCCAACCAGACAGGGGGCGATTTTCACCCCTCCACTTT. Encoded protein: CASSQPDRGRFSPLHF.

The CDR3 DNA reads TGTGCCAGCAGTCCACAGGGGGCGAACACCGGGGAGCTGTTTTTT. The encoded protein is CASSPQGANTGELFF. The genes are TRBV7-3 and TRBJ2-2, with 8 bases matching TRBD1. CDR3 length equals 15 residues. The V and J ends lost 6 bases and 0 bases, in that order; junction bases with no gene match: 3. Germline CDR1 and CDR2: SGHTA and FQGTGA.

This chain uses TRBV3-1 (or the pseudogene TRBV3-2) with TRBJ2-7; possibly TRBD1 for D (5 bases). The CDR3 contains 14 residues. CDR1 is LGHDT and CDR2 is YNNKEL in the germline V gene (reference sequence). Trimming took off 6 bases at V and 6 bases at J, with 18 bases between the two ends. The CDR3 spells CASSPTGGVPEQYF. DNA of the CDR3: TGTGCCAGCAGTCCCACAGGTGGGGTCCCCGAGCAGTACTTC.

The rearrangement links TRBV4-1 to TRBJ2-1; the match to TRBD2 covers 9 bases. This CDR3 has 16 residues. Germline-derived CDR1 and CDR2 are MGHRA and YSYEKL. Losses at the gene ends were 1 base for V and 7 bases for J; bases not matched to a gene: 8. The CDR3, as DNA: TGCGCCAGCAGCCAAGCCGCGCGGGGGGGCGGGAATGAGCAGTTCTTC. Translating it yields CASSQAARGGGNEQFF.

This rearrangement joins TRBV10-3 to TRBJ2-1; 11 nucleotides match TRBD1. The CDR3 has 13 residues. Germline CDR1 is ENHRY and CDR2 is SYGVKD. Trimming removed 6 bases from V and 7 bases from J; junction bases left unmatched: 2. The CDR3: CAISGQGANEQFF. For the CDR3, the DNA is TGTGCCATCAGCGGACAGGGGGCAAATGAGCAGTTCTTC.

This clone appeared a few times. This chain connects TRBV4-2 to TRBJ1-6; 8 nucleotides agree with TRBD1. Germline V gives CDR1 LGHNA, CDR2 YNFKEQ. The CDR3 runs to 19 residues. Trimming removed 0 bases from V and 3 bases from J; junction bases left unmatched: 10. DNA for the CDR3: TGTGCCAGCAGCCAAGACCCAAATGGAGGACAGGGCTATAATTCACCCCTCCACTTT. Translated: CASSQDPNGGQGYNSPLHF.

The V gene is TRBV7-9, the J gene TRBJ2-7; tentatively, D is TRBD1 (7 bases). CDR3 size: 17 residues. Deletions cut 4 bases from V and 2 bases from J, with 21 bases between. CDR1 SEHNR and CDR2 FQNEAQ come from the germline V gene (reference sequence). The CDR3, as DNA: TGTGCCAGCAGCTCCCAGGGGGGACAGCTAAGACCCTACGAGCAGTACTTC. This sequence encodes CASSSQGGQLRPYEQYF.

This rearrangement joins TRBV10-3 to TRBJ2-7; TRBD1 aligns across 9 bases. In germline, CDR1 is ENHRY, CDR2 SYGVKD. CDR3 length: 13 residues. The J segment lost 5 bases and the V segment lost 8 bases, leaving 7 bases of the junction unmatched. For the CDR3, the DNA is TGTGCCATCCTCGGGACAGGGCTTAACGAGCAGTACTTC. It translates to CAILGTGLNEQYF.

This rearrangement joins TRBV19 to TRBJ2-5; D is perhaps TRBD1 (5 bases). V was cut by 3 bases and J by 1 base, with 9 bases left in between. The V gene's germline CDR1 is LNHDA and CDR2 SQIVND (reference sequence). The CDR3 is made up of 14 amino acids. The CDR3 DNA sequence: TGTGCCAGTAGTATTGGACAACTCCAAGAGACCCAGTACTTC. It specifies CASSIGQLQETQYF.